Shown below are 30 T cell receptor beta chains from a single sample sequenced in a study of cytomegalovirus exposure and HLA in healthy donors (dated 2017 in TCRdb). Receptor amplification or capture employed the immunoSEQ multiplex PCR assay. For the multiplex PCR, a mixture combining 60 forward primers for TCR Vbeta segments and 13 reverse primers for TCR Jbeta segments was used. The immuneACCESS repertoire file appears here via TCRdb, limited to in-frame rearrangements. These files lack a portion of the clones; in checked studies, under half of the deficit traces to unresolved V genes, and the cause of the others is not known. The sample profile shows 95,000 to 120,000 clones; under 70% of them were found once. The top ten clonotypes cover about 8.3% of the sample. Sequenced material: PBMCs. These TCRs come from a man between 18 and 29 years old in good health and CMV-seropositive.

The CDR3 loop is CASSEGPGGVGETQYF. CDR3 coding DNA: TGTGCCAGCAGTGAGGGACCAGGGGGTGTCGGAGAGACCCAGTACTTC. V and J are TRBV2 and TRBJ2-5; 7 nucleotides align to TRBD1. Germline V lookup: CDR1 SNHLY, CDR2 FYNNEI. The length of the CDR3 is 16 residues. Trimming took 3 bases from V and 4 from J; bases not matched to a gene: 11.

The chain recombines TRBV5-5 with TRBJ2-7; 9 nucleotides align to TRBD1. This CDR3 spans 17 amino acids. Germline V CDR1 and CDR2: SGHKS, YYEKEE (reference sequence). V gave up 5 bases and J gave up 0 bases; unmatched junction bases: 12. In DNA form, the CDR3 reads TGTGCCAGCAGTCAGGGGACAGGGACTTCTAGCTCCTACGAGCAGTACTTC. Its protein product is CASSQGTGTSSSYEQYF. Drawing the rest from reference TRBV5-5 and TRBJ2-7, the complete variable domain is DAGVTQSPTHLIKTRGQQVTLRCSPISGHKSVSWYQQVLGQGPQFIFQYYEKEERGRGNFPDRFSARQFPNYSSELNVNALLLGDSALYLCASSQGTGTSSSYEQYFGPGTRLTVT.

This chain uses TRBV28 with TRBJ1-5; D unclear. CDR1 is MDHEN and CDR2 is SYDVKM in the germline V gene. The CDR3 has 12 amino acids. V lost 8 bases and J lost 4, with 9 bases in between. The CDR3 nucleotides are TGTGCCAGCTCGACATTTAATCAGCCCCAGCATTTT. Amino acids: CASSTFNQPQHF.

The rearrangement uses TRBV6-4 and TRBJ2-1, with 13 bases matching TRBD2. This CDR3 has 15 amino acids. V lost 0 bases, J lost 7 bases, and 0 bases stayed unmatched. The germline CDR1 and CDR2 sequences are MRHNA and SNTAGT. CDR3 sequence reads: CASSDSLAGGNEQFF. In DNA, the CDR3 is TGTGCCAGCAGTGACTCACTAGCGGGGGGGAATGAGCAGTTCTTC.

V and J are TRBV9 and TRBJ1-1, with D uncertain. With 0 bases removed from V and 1 base from J, the gap between germline ends came to 7 bases. Germline-derived CDR1 and CDR2 are SGDLS and YYNGEE. The CDR3 consists of 14 residues. The CDR3 nucleotides are TGTGCCAGCAGCGTAGGCGGCGAGAACACTGAAGCTTTCTTT. Its protein product is CASSVGGENTEAFF.

This sequence joins TRBV11-2 and TRBJ2-1, with a weak D call TRBD2 (6 bases). Germline assignment: CDR1 SGHAT and CDR2 FQNNGV. The CDR3 is made up of 16 amino acids. The V end lost 1 base, the J end lost 3 bases, and 13 bases lay between the germline ends. CDR3 DNA: TGTGCCAGCAGCTTAGTCGGGGGTGCCGTCTACAATGAGCAGTTCTTC. As protein: CASSLVGGAVYNEQFF.

This chain connects TRBV4-1 to TRBJ2-1; 7 nucleotides align to TRBD2. The CDR3 has 16 amino acids. Trimming cost V 0 bases and J 3 bases; bases outside gene matches: 5. The germline gives CDR1 MGHRA, CDR2 YSYEKL. In DNA, the CDR3 is TGCGCCAGCAGCCAAGATCACCAGCGGGGCTACAATGAGCAGTTCTTC. It encodes CASSQDHQRGYNEQFF.

The gene calls are TRBV29-1 and TRBJ2-7; 7 nucleotides line up with TRBD1. The germline V gene has CDR1 SQVTM and CDR2 ANQGSEA. This CDR3 has 13 amino acids. V gave up 6 bases and J gave up 0 bases; unmatched junction bases: 5. In DNA, the CDR3 is TGCAGCGTAGGACAGGCCGACTCCTACGAGCAGTACTTC. Protein product: CSVGQADSYEQYF.

This clone was observed a few times. The chain has TRBV7-6 and TRBJ1-5; the D is unclear. Germline CDR1 reads SGHVS; CDR2 reads FNYEAQ. This CDR3 is built from 13 residues. V was clipped by 0 bases and J by 8 bases, with 8 bases between them. CDR3 sequence: CASSLAPEKPQHF. CDR3 nucleotide sequence: TGTGCCAGCAGCTTAGCGCCGGAGAAGCCCCAGCATTTT.

This clone was observed once. Here the CDR3 DNA reads TGTGCCAGCAATCCCGGGATTACAACTAATGAAAAACTGTTTTTT. Its protein is CASNPGITTNEKLFF. The rearrangement joins TRBV2 to TRBJ1-4, with unresolved D. Trimming shortened V by 7 bases and J by 0 bases, and 12 bases separated the two germline ends. Germline loops: CDR1 SNHLY, CDR2 FYNNEI. The CDR3 runs to 15 residues.

Only one count was recorded for this clone. The V and J genes are TRBV29-1 and TRBJ2-5; TRBD1 matches 7 bases. The CDR3 has 12 residues. The trim removed 7 bases at V and 1 base at J, leaving 3 bases unmatched. Germline V CDR1 and CDR2: SQVTM, ANQGSEA. For the CDR3, the DNA is TGCAGCGCACAGGGGACCCAAGAGACCCAGTACTTC. It specifies CSAQGTQETQYF.

This rearrangement joins TRBV5-6 to TRBJ2-5; 8 bases are a match to TRBD1. Per the germline V gene, CDR1 is SGHDT and CDR2 is YYEEEE. The CDR3 loop spans 15 amino acids. V was pared by 3 bases and J by 5 bases, with 9 bases of the junction left unmatched. CDR3 nucleotides: TGTGCCAGCAGCTCATGGACAGGGTTAAGGGAGACCCAGTACTTC. Translated: CASSSWTGLRETQYF.

The chain employs TRBV30 and TRBJ1-5; D is perhaps TRBD1 (6 bases). CDR3 length equals 14 residues. Germline V gene sequence: CDR1 GTSNPN, CDR2 SVGIG (reference sequence). Trimming stripped 0 bases from V and 7 bases from J, with 13 bases between. In nucleotides, the CDR3 is TGTGCCTGGAGTGTATTGGGGGCTGGCCAGCCCCAGCATTTT. It specifies CAWSVLGAGQPQHF.

The V and J genes are TRBV5-4 and TRBJ2-5; D uncertain. The CDR3 runs 13 residues. Trimming cost V 0 bases and J 7 bases, with 10 bases left between them. In germline, CDR1 is SGHNT, CDR2 YYREEE (reference sequence). The CDR3 bases are TGTGCCAGCAGCTTGGAACCTCTTAGGACCCAGTACTTC. This translates into CASSLEPLRTQYF.

The V and J genes are TRBV7-2 and TRBJ2-5; 10 bases fit TRBD2. The J segment lost 2 bases and the V segment lost 0 bases, leaving 3 bases of the junction unmatched. Germline-derived CDR1 and CDR2 are SGHTA and FQGNSA. CDR3 length: 16 amino acids. CDR3 DNA sequence: TGTGCCAGCAGCTTAGCCCCTAGCGGGGGTCAAGAGACCCAGTACTTC. Translating gives CASSLAPSGGQETQYF.

Turning to this clone: The junction does not match germline at one end; this may be a read error. The chain employs TRBV5-1 and TRBJ2-1; TRBD2 matches 7 bases. Germline CDR1 reads SGHRS; CDR2 reads YFSETQ. There are 14 residues in the CDR3. CDR3 region: CASSLKAGYNGQFF. CDR3 nucleotide sequence: TGCGCCAGCAGCTTAAAAGCGGGATACAATGGGCAGTTCTTC.

Here the CDR3 DNA reads TGTGCCAGCAGCAGGGGGGGTACGGAGACCCAGTACTTC. Its translation: CASSRGGTETQYF. The gene calls are TRBV5-4 and TRBJ2-5; D perhaps matches TRBD2 (7 bases). This CDR3 contains 13 residues. Germline loops: CDR1 SGHNT, CDR2 YYREEE (reference sequence). Trimming left V 4 bases short and J 5 bases short, with 12 bases between.

The V and J genes are TRBV19 and TRBJ2-1; TRBD2 agrees at 9 bases. J gave up 4 bases and V 1 base, and 2 bases lay outside the gene matches. Germline V CDR1 and CDR2: LNHDA, SQIVND (reference sequence). This CDR3 has 15 residues. Here the CDR3 DNA reads TGTGCCAGTAGTATAGCTAGCGGGGATTACAATGAGCAGTTCTTC. Translated, it gives CASSIASGDYNEQFF.

CDR3 in amino acids: CASSPRTGYPYEQYV. The CDR3 DNA is TGTGCCAGCAGCCCTAGGACAGGCTACCCCTACGAGCAGTACGTC. V and J are TRBV7-2 and TRBJ2-7, with TRBD1 matching 7 bases. CDR1 and CDR2 from the germline V gene are SGHTA and FQGNSA. After removal of 5 bases from V and 2 bases from J, the junction contained 9 bases not matched to a gene. The CDR3 runs 15 residues.

Concerning this clone itself: The same CDR3 is also encoded by other DNA sequences in this sample. The V call is TRBV5-6, the J call TRBJ2-7; a weak D match, TRBD2 (6 bases). With 1 base removed from V and 4 bases from J, the gap between germline ends came to 12 bases. The CDR3 is 14 residues long. CDR1 is SGHDT, CDR2 YYEEEE, per germline. The CDR3 DNA reads as TGTGCCAGCAGCTTGCCCGGGGGAAGTTACGAGCAGTACTTC. It specifies CASSLPGGSYEQYF.

The chain carries TRBV27 and TRBJ2-7; 12 nucleotides match TRBD2. V lost 4 bases and J lost 6; bases outside the gene matches: 4. The germline gives CDR1 MNHEY, CDR2 SMNVEV (reference sequence). The CDR3 runs 14 residues. The DNA for the CDR3 is TGTGCCAGCAGTTCCCGACTAGCGGGGGTCGAGCAGTACTTC. This sequence encodes CASSSRLAGVEQYF.

This clone occurred a few times. The rearrangement uses TRBV5-1 and TRBJ1-5; D not certain. The CDR3 spans 15 residues. V lost 5 bases and J lost 0, with 12 bases in between. CDR1 and CDR2 (germline): SGHRS, YFSETQ. The CDR3 loop reads CASSLSSNSNQPQHF. Written as DNA, the CDR3 is TGCGCCAGCAGTCTGAGTTCGAATAGCAATCAGCCCCAGCATTTT.

The chain joins TRBV11-2 to TRBJ2-6, with D unresolved. The CDR3 length is 16 residues. Trimming left V 5 bases short and J 0 bases short, with 11 bases between. CDR1 and CDR2 (germline): SGHAT, FQNNGV. CDR3 region: CASSAQALSGANVLTF. The CDR3, as DNA: TGTGCCAGCAGCGCCCAGGCCCTCTCTGGGGCCAACGTCCTGACTTTC.

J is TRBJ2-5 and V is TRBV28, with 8 bases matching TRBD2. The CDR3 totals 16 residues. The V gene end was trimmed by 5 bases and the J gene end by 2 bases; junction bases not matched to a gene: 10. Germline CDR1 is MDHEN and CDR2 is SYDVKM. The chain's CDR3 is CASSPQGSGVQETQYF. CDR3 nucleotides: TGTGCCAGCAGTCCACAGGGTAGCGGGGTACAAGAGACCCAGTACTTC.

This chain connects TRBV7-9 to TRBJ1-2; no clear D. CDR3 length: 12 amino acids. Trimming removed 5 bases at V and 1 base at J, with 5 bases between. From germline, CDR1 is SEHNR and CDR2 FQNEAQ (reference sequence). The CDR3 protein is CASSPVNYGYTF. The CDR3 DNA follows: TGTGCCAGCAGCCCTGTTAACTATGGCTACACCTTC. The complete variable domain, with remaining parts taken from reference TRBV7-9 and TRBJ1-2, reads DTGVSQNPRHKITKRGQNVTFRCDPISEHNRLYWYRQTLGQGPEFLTYFQNEAQLEKSRLLSDRFSAERPKGSFSTLEIQRTEQGDSAMYLCASSPVNYGYTFGSGTRLTVV.

The chain carries TRBV27 and TRBJ1-1, with 10 positions matching TRBD1. The CDR3 is 14 amino acids. Trimming took 7 bases from V and 5 from J; bases not matched to a gene: 7. The V gene's germline CDR1 is MNHEY and CDR2 SMNVEV (reference sequence). The CDR3 DNA follows: TGTGCCAGCAAAACCGGGACAGGGGTGACTGAAGCTTTCTTT. Protein: CASKTGTGVTEAFF.

The chain carries TRBV5-1 and TRBJ2-7, with D unresolved. The germline gives CDR1 SGHRS, CDR2 YFSETQ. The CDR3 is 16 amino acids. Trimming took 0 bases from V and 2 from J, leaving 15 bases between them. The CDR3 loop is CASSLDPSQATYEQYF. Here the CDR3 DNA reads TGCGCCAGCAGCTTGGACCCCTCCCAGGCAACCTACGAGCAGTACTTC.

The V and J genes are TRBV7-2 and TRBJ1-2; D is perhaps TRBD1 (5 bases). The CDR3 runs to 14 residues. With 7 bases removed from V and 7 bases from J, the gap between germline ends came to 19 bases. CDR1 and CDR2 (germline): SGHTA, FQGNSA. CDR3: CASTPRVGPTGYTF. In DNA, the CDR3 is TGTGCCAGCACCCCCCGGGTGGGGCCCACTGGCTACACCTTC. The full variable domain, with the rest looked up from reference TRBV7-2 and TRBJ1-2, is GAGVSQSPSNKVTEKGKDVELRCDPISGHTALYWYRQSLGQGLEFLIYFQGNSAPDKSGLPSDRFSAERTGGSVSTLTIQRTQQEDSAVYLCASTPRVGPTGYTFGSGTRLTVV.

The chain couples TRBV5-4 to TRBJ2-7; 10 bases align to TRBD1. The CDR3 extends over 15 amino acids. With V trimmed by 5 bases and J by 2 bases, 7 bases remained unmatched. From germline, CDR1 is SGHNT and CDR2 YYREEE (reference sequence). CDR3 sequence reads: CASRIGTGVPYEQYF. In nucleotides, the CDR3 is TGTGCCAGCAGAATCGGGACAGGGGTGCCCTACGAGCAGTACTTC.

This sequence joins TRBV5-1 and TRBJ2-1; 9 nucleotides agree with TRBD2. V lost 2 bases and J lost 3; bases outside the gene matches: 3. The CDR3 loop spans 15 amino acids. CDR1 and CDR2 from the germline V gene are SGHRS and YFSETQ. Here the CDR3 reads CASSFPSGNYNEQFF. The CDR3 bases are TGCGCCAGCAGCTTTCCTAGCGGGAACTACAATGAGCAGTTCTTC.